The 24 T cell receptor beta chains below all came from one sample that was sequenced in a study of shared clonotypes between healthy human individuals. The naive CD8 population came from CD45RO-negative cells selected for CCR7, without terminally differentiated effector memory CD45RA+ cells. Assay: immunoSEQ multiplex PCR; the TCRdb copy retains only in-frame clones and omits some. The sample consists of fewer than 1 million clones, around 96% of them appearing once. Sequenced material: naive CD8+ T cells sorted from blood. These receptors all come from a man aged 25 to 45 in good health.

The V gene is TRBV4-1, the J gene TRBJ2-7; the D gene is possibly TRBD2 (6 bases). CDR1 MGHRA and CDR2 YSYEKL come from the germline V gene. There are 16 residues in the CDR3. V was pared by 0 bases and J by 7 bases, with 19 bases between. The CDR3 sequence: CASSQDWEAPSREQYF. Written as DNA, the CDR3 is TGCGCCAGCAGCCAAGATTGGGAGGCCCCCAGTAGGGAGCAGTACTTC.

This CDR3 reads CASSYSSLAEAFF. Written as DNA, the CDR3 is TGTGCCAGCAGTTACTCCAGCCTAGCTGAAGCTTTCTTT. V gene TRBV6-5 combines with J gene TRBJ1-1; the D is unclear. Germline V gene sequence: CDR1 MNHEY, CDR2 SVGAGI. This CDR3 is built from 13 residues. Trimming stripped 0 bases from V and 6 bases from J, with 8 bases between.

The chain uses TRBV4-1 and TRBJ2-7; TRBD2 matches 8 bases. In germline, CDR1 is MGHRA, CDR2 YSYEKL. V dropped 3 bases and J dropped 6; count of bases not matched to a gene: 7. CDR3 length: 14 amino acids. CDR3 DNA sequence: TGCGCCAGCAGCCAGCGGGGGGCTCTCGGCGAGCAGTACTTC. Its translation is CASSQRGALGEQYF.

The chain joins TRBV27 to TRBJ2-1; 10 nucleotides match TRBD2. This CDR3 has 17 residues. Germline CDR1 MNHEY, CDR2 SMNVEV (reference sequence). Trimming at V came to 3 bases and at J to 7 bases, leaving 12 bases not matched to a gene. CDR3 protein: CASSFSPAGGPKNEQFF. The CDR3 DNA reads TGTGCCAGCAGTTTCTCCCCAGCGGGAGGGCCTAAGAATGAGCAGTTCTTC.

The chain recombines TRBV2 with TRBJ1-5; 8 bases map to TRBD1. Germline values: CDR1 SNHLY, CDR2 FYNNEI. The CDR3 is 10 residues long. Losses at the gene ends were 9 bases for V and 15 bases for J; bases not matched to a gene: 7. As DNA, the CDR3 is TGTGCCAGTCGCGGACAGGGCCCGCATTTT. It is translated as CASRGQGPHF.

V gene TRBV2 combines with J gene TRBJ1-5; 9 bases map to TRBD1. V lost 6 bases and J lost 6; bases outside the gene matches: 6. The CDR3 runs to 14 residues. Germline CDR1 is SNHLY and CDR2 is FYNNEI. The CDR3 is CASRDRGGGQPQHF. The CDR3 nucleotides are TGTGCCAGCAGGGACAGGGGTGGGGGTCAGCCCCAGCATTTT.

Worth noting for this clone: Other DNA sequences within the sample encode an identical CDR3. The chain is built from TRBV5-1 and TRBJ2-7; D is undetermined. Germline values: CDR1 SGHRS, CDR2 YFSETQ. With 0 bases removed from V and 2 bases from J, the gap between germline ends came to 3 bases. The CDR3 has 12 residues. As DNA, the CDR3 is TGCGCCAGCAGCTTGGTCGCCTACGAGCAGTACTTC. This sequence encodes CASSLVAYEQYF.

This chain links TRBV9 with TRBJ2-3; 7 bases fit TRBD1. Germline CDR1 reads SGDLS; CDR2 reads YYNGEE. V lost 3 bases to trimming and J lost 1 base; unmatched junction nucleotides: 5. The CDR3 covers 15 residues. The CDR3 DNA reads TGTGCCAGCAGCGCCTGGGACAGCCGCACAGATACGCAGTATTTT. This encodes CASSAWDSRTDTQYF.

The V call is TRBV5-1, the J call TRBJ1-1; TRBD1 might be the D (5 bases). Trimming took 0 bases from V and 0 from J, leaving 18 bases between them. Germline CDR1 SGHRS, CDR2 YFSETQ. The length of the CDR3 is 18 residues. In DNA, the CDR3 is TGCGCCAGCAGCTTGGAGCCCCGGGGGAGAGAGGTGAACACTGAAGCTTTCTTT. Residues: CASSLEPRGREVNTEAFF.

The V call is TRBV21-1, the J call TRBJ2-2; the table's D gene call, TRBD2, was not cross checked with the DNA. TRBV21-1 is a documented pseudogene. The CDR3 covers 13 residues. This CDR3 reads CASIRRDTGELFF. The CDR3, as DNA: TGTGCCAGTATACGAAGAGACACCGGGGAGCTGTTTTTT.

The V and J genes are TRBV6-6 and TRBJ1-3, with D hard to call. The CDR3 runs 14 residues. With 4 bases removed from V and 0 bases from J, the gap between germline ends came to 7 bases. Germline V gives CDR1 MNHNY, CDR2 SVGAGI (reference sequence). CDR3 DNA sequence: TGTGCCAGCAGTTTAACCAGCTCTGGAAACACCATATATTTT. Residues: CASSLTSSGNTIYF.

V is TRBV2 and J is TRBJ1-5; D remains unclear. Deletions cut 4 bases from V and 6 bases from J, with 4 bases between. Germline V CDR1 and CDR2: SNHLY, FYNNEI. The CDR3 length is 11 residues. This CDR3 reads CASSGGQPQHF. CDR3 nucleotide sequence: TGTGCCAGCAGTGGGGGTCAGCCCCAGCATTTT.

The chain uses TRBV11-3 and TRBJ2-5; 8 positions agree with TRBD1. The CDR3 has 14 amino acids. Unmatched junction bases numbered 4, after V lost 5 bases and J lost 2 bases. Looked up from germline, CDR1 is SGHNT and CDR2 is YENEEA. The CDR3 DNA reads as TGTGCCAGCAGCAACAGGGGGAAACAAGAGACCCAGTACTTC. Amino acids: CASSNRGKQETQYF.

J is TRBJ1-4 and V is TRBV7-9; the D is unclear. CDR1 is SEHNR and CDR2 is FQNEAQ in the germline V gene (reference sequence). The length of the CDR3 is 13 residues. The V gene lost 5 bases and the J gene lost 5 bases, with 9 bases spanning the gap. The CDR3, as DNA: TGTGCCAGCAGCCCGATCTTGAATGAAAAACTGTTTTTT. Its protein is CASSPILNEKLFF.

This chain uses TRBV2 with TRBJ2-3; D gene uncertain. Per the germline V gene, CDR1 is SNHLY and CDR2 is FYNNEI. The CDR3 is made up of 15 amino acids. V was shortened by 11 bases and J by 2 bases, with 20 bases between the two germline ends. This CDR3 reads CAAFLTAGDTDTQYF. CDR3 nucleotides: TGTGCCGCCTTCCTAACAGCTGGAGACACAGATACGCAGTATTTT.

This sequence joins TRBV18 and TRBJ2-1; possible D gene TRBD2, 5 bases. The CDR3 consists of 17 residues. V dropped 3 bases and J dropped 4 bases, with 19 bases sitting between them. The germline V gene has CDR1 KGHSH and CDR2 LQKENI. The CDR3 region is CASSPSRGLSGYNEQFF. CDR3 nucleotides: TGTGCCAGCTCACCCTCCCGGGGATTGAGCGGATACAATGAGCAGTTCTTC.

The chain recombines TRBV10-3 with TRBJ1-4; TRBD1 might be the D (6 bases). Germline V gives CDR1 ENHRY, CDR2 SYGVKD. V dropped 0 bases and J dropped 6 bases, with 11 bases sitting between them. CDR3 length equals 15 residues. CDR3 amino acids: CAISESSGGDEKLFF. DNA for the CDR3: TGTGCCATCAGTGAGTCGTCTGGGGGCGATGAAAAACTGTTTTTT.

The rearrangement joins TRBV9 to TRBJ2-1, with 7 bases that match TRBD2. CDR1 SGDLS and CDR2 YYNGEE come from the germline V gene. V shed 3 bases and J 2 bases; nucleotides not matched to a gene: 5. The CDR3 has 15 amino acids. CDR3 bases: TGTGCCAGCAGCGATACTAGCGCACCCTACAATGAGCAGTTCTTC. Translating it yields CASSDTSAPYNEQFF.

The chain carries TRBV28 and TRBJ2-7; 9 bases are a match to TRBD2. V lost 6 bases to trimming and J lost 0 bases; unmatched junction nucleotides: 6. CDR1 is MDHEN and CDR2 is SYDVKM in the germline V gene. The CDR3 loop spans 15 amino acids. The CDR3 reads CASRQRGAGSYEQYF. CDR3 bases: TGTGCCAGCAGACAGCGGGGGGCTGGCTCCTACGAGCAGTACTTC.

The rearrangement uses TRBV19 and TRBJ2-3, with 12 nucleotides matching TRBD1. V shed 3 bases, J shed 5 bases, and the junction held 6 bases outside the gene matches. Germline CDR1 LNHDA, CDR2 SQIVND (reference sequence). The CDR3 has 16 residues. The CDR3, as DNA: TGTGCCAGTAGTATGTCCGGGACAGGGGGCCTAGATACGCAGTATTTT. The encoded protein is CASSMSGTGGLDTQYF. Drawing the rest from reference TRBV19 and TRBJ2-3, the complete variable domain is DGGITQSPKYLFRKEGQNVTLSCEQNLNHDAMYWYRQDPGQGLRLIYYSQIVNDFQKGDIAEGYSVSREKKESFPLTVTSAQKNPTAFYLCASSMSGTGGLDTQYFGPGTRLTVL.

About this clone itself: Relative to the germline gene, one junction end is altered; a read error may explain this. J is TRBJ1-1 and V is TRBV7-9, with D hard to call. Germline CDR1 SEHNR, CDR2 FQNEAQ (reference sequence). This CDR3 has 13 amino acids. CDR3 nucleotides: TGTGCCAGCAGCTCGGGATCTTTAGCTGAGGCTTTCTTT. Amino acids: CASSSGSLAEAFF. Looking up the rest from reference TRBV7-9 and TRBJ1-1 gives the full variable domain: DTGVSQNPRHKITKRGQNVTFRCDPISEHNRLYWYRQTLGQGPEFLTYFQNEAQLEKSRLLSDRFSAERPKGSFSTLEIQRTEQGDSAMYLCASSSGSLAEAFFGQGTRLTVV.

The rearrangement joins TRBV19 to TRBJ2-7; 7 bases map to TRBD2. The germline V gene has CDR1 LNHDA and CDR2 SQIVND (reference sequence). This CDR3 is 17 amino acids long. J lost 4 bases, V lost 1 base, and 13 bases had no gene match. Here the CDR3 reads CASSIAPRASGLYEQYF. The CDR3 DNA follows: TGTGCCAGTAGTATAGCCCCCCGCGCTAGCGGACTGTACGAGCAGTACTTC.

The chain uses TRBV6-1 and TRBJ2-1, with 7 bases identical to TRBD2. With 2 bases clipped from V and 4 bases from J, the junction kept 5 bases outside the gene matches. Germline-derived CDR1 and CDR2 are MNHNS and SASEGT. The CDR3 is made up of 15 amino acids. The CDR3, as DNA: TGTGCCAGCAGTGAACCGGCTAGCGGATACAATGAGCAGTTCTTC. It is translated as CASSEPASGYNEQFF.

Written as DNA, the CDR3 is TGTGCCAGCAGCGACACAAGTGAAGAGACCCAGTACTTC. Translated: CASSDTSEETQYF. This sequence joins TRBV11-3 and TRBJ2-5; D unresolved. The CDR3 runs 13 residues. CDR1 is SGHNT and CDR2 is YENEEA in the germline V gene. Trimming removed 5 bases at V and 3 bases at J, with 10 bases between.